This passage covers 4 T cell receptor beta chains from one sample sequenced in a study of blood T cell repertoires in COVID-19. Data came from immunoSEQ multiplex PCR; TCRdb stores just in-frame clones and leaves some out. The sample has more than 350,000 clones, 88% seen once. The sequenced sample consisted of PBMCs or T cells enriched from blood (not recorded which). The source of these receptors is a woman aged 18-29 years who had been exposed to COVID-19.

The J gene is TRBJ2-1, the V gene TRBV6-5; 9 nucleotides match TRBD1. The CDR3 has 15 amino acids. Trimming cost V 5 bases and J 3 bases; bases outside gene matches: 5. Germline lookup yields CDR1 MNHEY and CDR2 SVGAGI. The CDR3 DNA reads as TGTGCCAGCAGTCGTAACAGGGGGCACTACAATGAGCAGTTCTTC. Translated: CASSRNRGHYNEQFF.

The gene calls are TRBV28 and TRBJ2-3; TRBD2 might be the D (6 bases). The CDR3 has 14 amino acids. Trimming took off 1 base at V and 7 bases at J, with 12 bases between the two ends. The V gene's germline CDR1 is MDHEN and CDR2 SYDVKM. DNA for the CDR3: TGTGCCAGCAGTTTATCGACTAGGTCAAATACGCAGTATTTT. This codes for CASSLSTRSNTQYF.

The rearrangement uses TRBV6-5 and TRBJ2-7; 9 bases are a match to TRBD1. Germline values: CDR1 MNHEY, CDR2 SVGAGI. The CDR3 loop spans 15 amino acids. V shed 6 bases and J 2 bases; nucleotides not matched to a gene: 8. CDR3 DNA: TGTGCCAGCAGACTCACAGGGGGCGATACCTACGAGCAGTACTTC. This translates into CASRLTGGDTYEQYF.

This sequence joins TRBV19 and TRBJ2-4, with 7 bases matching TRBD1. This CDR3 has 16 residues. V gave up 5 bases and J gave up 1 base; unmatched junction bases: 8. Per the germline V gene, CDR1 is LNHDA and CDR2 is SQIVND (reference sequence). The CDR3 loop is CASSRKGARAKNIQYF. The CDR3 DNA reads as TGTGCCAGTAGTCGCAAGGGGGCTCGGGCCAAAAACATTCAGTACTTC.